The 3 T cell receptor beta chains below come from one sample, sequenced in a study of cytomegalovirus exposure and HLA in healthy donors. Primers for the PCR totalled 60 Vbeta and 13 Jbeta. Measured with immunoSEQ multiplex PCR; TCRdb has only the in-frame clones, and not every one. This sample has 130,000 or so clones, with more than 80% found just once. Sequencing used PBMCs. Receptors originate from a woman aged 25-40 years in good health and CMV-seropositive.

This chain connects TRBV2 to TRBJ1-2; no definite D call. This CDR3 is 15 amino acids long. The V gene lost 0 bases and the J gene lost 2 bases, with 10 bases spanning the gap. Germline CDR1 and CDR2: SNHLY and FYNNEI. CDR3 sequence: CASSEARGQNYGYTF. The CDR3 nucleotides read TGTGCCAGCAGTGAAGCGCGGGGTCAGAACTATGGCTACACCTTC. The complete variable domain, with remaining parts taken from reference TRBV2 and TRBJ1-2, reads EPEVTQTPSHQVTQMGQEVILRCVPISNHLYFYWYRQILGQKVEFLVSFYNNEISEKSEIFDDQFSVERPDGSNFTLKIRSTKLEDSAMYFCASSEARGQNYGYTFGSGTRLTVV.

Here the CDR3 reads CASSVDHRGEGSDGYTF. The CDR3 DNA reads as TGTGCCAGCAGCGTGGACCACAGGGGGGAGGGCTCAGATGGCTACACCTTC. The J gene is TRBJ1-2, the V gene TRBV9; 8 bases match TRBD1. V lost 2 bases, J lost 6 bases, and 15 bases stayed unmatched. CDR1 and CDR2 from the germline V gene are SGDLS and YYNGEE. The CDR3 length is 17 residues.

This chain connects TRBV29-1 to TRBJ2-6; TRBD2 might be the D (5 bases). V lost 6 bases and J 0 bases, leaving 12 bases between the germline ends. The CDR3 runs 15 residues. The V gene's germline CDR1 is SQVTM and CDR2 ANQGSEA. The CDR3: CSVLPRGSGANVLTF. The CDR3 DNA reads TGCAGCGTACTTCCACGGGGCTCTGGGGCCAACGTCCTGACTTTC.